Presented here are 4 T cell receptor beta chains from one specimen sequenced in a study of blood T cell repertoires in COVID-19. Sequenced by immunoSEQ multiplex PCR; TCRdb stores in-frame clones only, minus some. This sample has about 220,000 clones, with roughly 75% found just once. The sequencing sample was made of peripheral blood. These receptors came from a woman in her 70s with acute or convalescent COVID-19.

This clone showed up just a few times. The rearrangement joins TRBV3-1 (or the pseudogene TRBV3-2) to TRBJ2-1; 11 bases line up with TRBD1. With 2 bases clipped from V and 6 bases from J, the junction kept 6 bases outside the gene matches. This CDR3 is built from 16 residues. Germline loops: CDR1 LGHDT, CDR2 YNNKEL (reference sequence). The CDR3 sequence: CASSQPTGTGGNEQFF. The CDR3 DNA reads as TGTGCCAGCAGCCAACCAACCGGGACAGGGGGCAATGAGCAGTTCTTC.

This clone was observed a single time. The chain employs TRBV11-3 and TRBJ2-2; 9 nucleotides match TRBD1. V shed 5 bases and J 5 bases; nucleotides not matched to a gene: 6. This CDR3 is built from 15 residues. Germline loops: CDR1 SGHNT, CDR2 YENEEA. The CDR3 sequence is CASSLGQGRTGELFF. The CDR3 DNA follows: TGTGCCAGCAGCCTGGGACAGGGCAGGACCGGGGAGCTGTTTTTT.

This clone was seen a handful of times. The V gene is TRBV6-5, the J gene TRBJ1-2, with a weak D call TRBD1 (6 bases). CDR3 length equals 13 residues. Trimming shortened V by 8 bases and J by 0 bases, and 10 bases separated the two germline ends. CDR1 and CDR2 from the germline V gene are MNHEY and SVGAGI. The DNA of the CDR3 is TGTGCCAGCTCGGACAGTCCTAACTATGGCTACACCTTC. Protein product: CASSDSPNYGYTF.

A remark on this clone: Distinct nucleotide sequences in the sample also encode this CDR3. The J gene is TRBJ2-5, the V gene TRBV11-2; 11 bases align to TRBD1. Unmatched junction bases numbered 4, after V lost 5 bases and J lost 5 bases. This CDR3 contains 14 residues. CDR1 is SGHAT and CDR2 is FQNNGV in the germline V gene. CDR3 loop: CASSRTGGAETQYF. CDR3 nucleotides: TGTGCCAGCAGCCGGACAGGGGGCGCGGAGACCCAGTACTTC.